Listed here are 2 T cell receptor beta chains from one sample, sequenced in a study of T-cell memory formation after mild COVID-19. TCRdb reanalysed the 5' RACE reads using MiXCR and keeps one entry per CDR3 protein. The sample shows more than 45,000 distinct CDR3 sequences, over 8.5% of them seen only once. Material: PBMCs or a T cell subset sorted from them (not recorded which). These receptors were obtained from an adult woman who had mild COVID-19 (a few samples of this study predate the infection). Cell type and time point are not known.

V is TRBV5-4 and J is TRBJ2-5, with TRBD1 as a possible D gene (6 bases). Trimming removed 4 bases from V and 5 bases from J, with 12 bases in between. Germline V lookup: CDR1 SGHNT, CDR2 YYREEE (reference sequence). The CDR3 consists of 13 residues. The CDR3 nucleotides read TGTGCCAGCAGCCTCGGACAGTCGGAGACCCAGTACTTC. Its translation: CASSLGQSETQYF.

This clonotype was observed a handful of times. The chain combines TRBV29-1 with TRBJ2-3, with 11 nucleotides matching TRBD2. This CDR3 has 15 residues. Losses at the gene ends were 6 bases for V and 6 bases for J; bases not matched to a gene: 11. CDR1 and CDR2 from the germline V gene are SQVTM and ANQGSEA. CDR3: CSVAGTSGRMDTQYF. As DNA, the CDR3 is TGCAGCGTCGCAGGGACTAGCGGACGGATGGATACGCAGTATTTT.